The 17 T cell receptor beta chains below all came from one sample that was sequenced in a study of T cell responses to AZD1222 COVID-19 vaccine. The method was immunoSEQ multiplex PCR; TCRdb's version includes in-frame clones alone and lacks a portion of them. The data hold 150,000 to 160,000 clones, with approximately 91% observed a single time. The source material was peripheral blood, sampled after recovery from COVID-19. The receptors originated from an adult who had recovered from COVID-19.

V is TRBV2 and J is TRBJ1-2; TRBD1 matches 8 bases. This CDR3 has 15 amino acids. Looked up from germline, CDR1 is SNHLY and CDR2 is FYNNEI. The V segment lost 1 base and the J segment 3 bases; nucleotides outside the gene matches: 4. The CDR3 DNA reads TGTGCCAGCAGTGAAGGGGCAGGGGGCTACTATGGCTACACCTTC. Protein: CASSEGAGGYYGYTF.

The J gene is TRBJ1-5, the V gene TRBV7-2; D is unresolved. CDR1 is SGHTA, CDR2 FQGNSA, per germline. Trimming removed 1 base at V and 3 bases at J, with 4 bases between. The CDR3 has 13 residues. CDR3 in DNA: TGTGCCAGCAGCTTAGGCTACAATCAGCCCCAGCATTTT. This codes for CASSLGYNQPQHF. The full variable domain, in which reference TRBV7-2 and TRBJ1-5 provide the parts outside the CDR3, is GAGVSQSPSNKVTEKGKDVELRCDPISGHTALYWYRQSLGQGLEFLIYFQGNSAPDKSGLPSDRFSAERTGGSVSTLTIQRTQQEDSAVYLCASSLGYNQPQHFGDGTRLSIL.

The chain combines TRBV28 with TRBJ1-2, with TRBD1 matching over 11 bases. Germline trimming cut 1 base from V and 5 bases from J; bases unmatched to any gene: 6. CDR1 MDHEN and CDR2 SYDVKM come from the germline V gene. The CDR3 consists of 16 residues. The DNA for the CDR3 is TGTGCCAGCAGTTTATATAGGACAGGGGGCTCTTATGGCTACACCTTC. Amino acid sequence: CASSLYRTGGSYGYTF.

This sequence joins TRBV6-5 and TRBJ2-1, with 7 nucleotides matching TRBD1. Germline values: CDR1 MNHEY, CDR2 SVGAGI. V shed 2 bases, J shed 2 bases, and the junction held 3 bases outside the gene matches. The CDR3 contains 15 residues. In DNA, the CDR3 is TGTGCCAGCAGTTACATGAGGGGGCCCTACAATGAGCAGTTCTTC. Protein product: CASSYMRGPYNEQFF.

The rearrangement links TRBV24-1 to TRBJ1-1; a possible D gene is TRBD1 (6 bases). This CDR3 contains 12 residues. The germline gives CDR1 KGHDR, CDR2 SFDVKD. The germline V and J ends were trimmed by 4 bases and 5 bases, with 7 bases remaining between them. CDR3 DNA sequence: TGTGCCACCAGTGACAGGGGAACTGAAGCTTTCTTT. It translates to CATSDRGTEAFF.

The chain is built from TRBV3-1 (or the pseudogene TRBV3-2) and TRBJ1-2; 7 bases match TRBD1. Germline assignment: CDR1 LGHDT and CDR2 YNNKEL (reference sequence). CDR3 length: 15 amino acids. V lost 5 bases to trimming and J lost 7 bases; unmatched junction nucleotides: 13. In DNA form, the CDR3 reads TGTGCCAGCAGCTCCGCAGGGGGTATCGGAGGTGGCTACACCTTC. Amino acid sequence: CASSSAGGIGGGYTF.

V is TRBV2 and J is TRBJ1-2; D is uncertain. CDR1 is SNHLY and CDR2 is FYNNEI in the germline V gene. This CDR3 region has 12 residues. The V gene lost 7 bases and the J gene lost 8 bases, with 14 bases spanning the gap. The CDR3 sequence is CASTAQDGGYTF. As DNA, the CDR3 is TGTGCCAGCACCGCTCAGGACGGGGGCTACACCTTC.

The rearrangement uses TRBV19 and TRBJ2-5, with a weak D call TRBD1 (6 bases). The CDR3 is made up of 15 amino acids. V was trimmed by 7 bases and J by 4 bases, leaving 19 bases between them. The germline gives CDR1 LNHDA, CDR2 SQIVND (reference sequence). This CDR3 is CASTPQRGSRETQYF. CDR3 DNA sequence: TGTGCCAGTACCCCCCAAAGGGGGAGCCGAGAGACCCAGTACTTC.

The chain joins TRBV6-5 to TRBJ2-7; TRBD1 aligns across 7 bases. The germline V gene has CDR1 MNHEY and CDR2 SVGAGI. The J segment lost 5 bases and the V segment lost 6 bases, leaving 13 bases of the junction unmatched. This CDR3 contains 15 residues. The CDR3 bases are TGTGCCAGCAGCGTGGGGTCGGGGCAGGGGGACGAGCAGTACTTC. It yields the protein CASSVGSGQGDEQYF.

The rearrangement links TRBV5-6 to TRBJ2-5; D perhaps matches TRBD2 (6 bases). The CDR3 sequence is 15 residues long. V lost 0 bases to trimming and J lost 2 bases, with 11 bases between them. The V gene's germline CDR1 is SGHDT and CDR2 YYEEEE. The CDR3 region has the DNA TGTGCCAGCAGCTTGGCACCGGGACTTCAAGAGACCCAGTACTTC. Translating it yields CASSLAPGLQETQYF.

The rearrangement uses TRBV2 and TRBJ2-5, with TRBD2 as a possible D gene (6 bases). The CDR3 covers 15 residues. V lost 3 bases to trimming and J lost 1 base, with 12 bases between them. Germline lookup yields CDR1 SNHLY and CDR2 FYNNEI. The CDR3 is CASSDDSGGQETQYF. CDR3 DNA: TGTGCCAGCAGTGACGACTCCGGGGGCCAAGAGACCCAGTACTTC.

This chain joins TRBV5-1 and TRBJ2-7; D not resolved. The germline gives CDR1 SGHRS, CDR2 YFSETQ. The CDR3 is 14 amino acids. V was trimmed by 2 bases and J by 5 bases, leaving 14 bases between them. CDR3 DNA: TGCGCCAGCAGCTTATCCTCCTCGTGGGACGAGCAGTACTTC. This codes for CASSLSSSWDEQYF.

This chain links TRBV6-5 with TRBJ1-1, with 7 bases lining up with TRBD1. In germline, CDR1 is MNHEY, CDR2 SVGAGI. The CDR3 covers 13 residues. The ends lost 10 bases at V and 4 bases at J; junction bases unmatched: 9. The CDR3 sequence: CAIEDRVSTEAFF. CDR3 DNA sequence: TGTGCCATTGAAGACAGGGTGAGCACTGAAGCTTTCTTT.

V and J are TRBV7-3 and TRBJ2-1; TRBD2 agrees at 8 bases. This CDR3 has 15 residues. Per the germline V gene, CDR1 is SGHTA and CDR2 is FQGTGA. The V segment lost 5 bases and the J segment 2 bases; nucleotides outside the gene matches: 5. The DNA of the CDR3 is TGTGCCAGCAGCCCGGGAGGGGCTACCTACAATGAGCAGTTCTTC. Protein product: CASSPGGATYNEQFF.

The chain is built from TRBV4-2 and TRBJ1-1; D unresolved. Trimming removed 0 bases from V and 0 bases from J, with 5 bases in between. The germline gives CDR1 LGHNA, CDR2 YNFKEQ. The CDR3 totals 14 residues. The CDR3 DNA follows: TGTGCCAGCAGCCAAGAGGAGTTGAACACTGAAGCTTTCTTT. Protein sequence: CASSQEELNTEAFF.

This clone has a handful of counts. The V gene is TRBV19, the J gene TRBJ1-2, with D perhaps matching TRBD1 (5 bases). V lost 10 bases and J lost 8, with 29 bases in between. CDR3 size: 16 residues. Germline-derived CDR1 and CDR2 are LNHDA and SQIVND (reference sequence). This CDR3 is CATSETGTVLRRGYTF. For the CDR3, the DNA is TGTGCCACCTCTGAGACCGGGACTGTCCTTCGGCGAGGCTACACCTTC.

This clone was seen a handful of times. The V and J genes are TRBV27 and TRBJ1-1; D is possibly TRBD1 (5 bases). Trimming took 5 bases from V and 5 from J, leaving 21 bases between them. The CDR3 sequence is 16 residues long. Germline CDR1 MNHEY, CDR2 SMNVEV (reference sequence). The CDR3 DNA follows: TGTGCCAGCAGTCCGGCCGGCAGGGTAGTAGGTACTGAAGCTTTCTTT. Amino acids: CASSPAGRVVGTEAFF.